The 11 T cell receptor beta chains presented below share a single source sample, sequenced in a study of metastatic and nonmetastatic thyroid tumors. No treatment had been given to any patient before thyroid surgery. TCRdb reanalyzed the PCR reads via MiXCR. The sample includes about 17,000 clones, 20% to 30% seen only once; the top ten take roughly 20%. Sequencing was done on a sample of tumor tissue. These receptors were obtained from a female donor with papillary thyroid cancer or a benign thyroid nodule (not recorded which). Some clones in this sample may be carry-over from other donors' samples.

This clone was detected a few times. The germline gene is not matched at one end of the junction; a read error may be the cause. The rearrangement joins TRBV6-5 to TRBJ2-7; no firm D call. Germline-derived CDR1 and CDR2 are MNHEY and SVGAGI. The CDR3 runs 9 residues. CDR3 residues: CASSYYRLF. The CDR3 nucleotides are TGTGCCAGCAGTTACTACCGCCTCTTC.

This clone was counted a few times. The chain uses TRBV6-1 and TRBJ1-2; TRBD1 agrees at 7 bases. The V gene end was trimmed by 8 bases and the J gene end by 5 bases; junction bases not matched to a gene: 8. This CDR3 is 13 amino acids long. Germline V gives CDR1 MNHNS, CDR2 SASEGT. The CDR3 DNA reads TGTGCCAGCCAGGGACAGCCGGGGTATGGCTACACCTTC. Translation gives CASQGQPGYGYTF.

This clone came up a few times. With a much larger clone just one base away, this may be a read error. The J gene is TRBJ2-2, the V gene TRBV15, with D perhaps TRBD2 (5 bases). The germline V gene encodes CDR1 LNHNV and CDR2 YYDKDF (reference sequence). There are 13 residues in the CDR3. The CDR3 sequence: CATSRARTGELVF. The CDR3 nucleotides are TGTGCCACCAGCAGAGCTAGAACCGGGGAGCTGGTTTTT.

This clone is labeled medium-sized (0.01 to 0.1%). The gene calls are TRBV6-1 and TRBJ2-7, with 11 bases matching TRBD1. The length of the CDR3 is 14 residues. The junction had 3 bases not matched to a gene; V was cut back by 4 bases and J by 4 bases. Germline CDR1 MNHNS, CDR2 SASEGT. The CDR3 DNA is TGTGCCAGCAGTGGGACAGGGGGCGCATACGAGCAGTACTTC. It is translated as CASSGTGGAYEQYF.

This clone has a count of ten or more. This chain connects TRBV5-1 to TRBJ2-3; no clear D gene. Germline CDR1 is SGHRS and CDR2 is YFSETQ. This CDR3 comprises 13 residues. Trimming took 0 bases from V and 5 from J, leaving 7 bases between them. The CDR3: CASSLGRGDTQYF. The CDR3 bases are TGCGCCAGCAGCTTGGGGCGCGGAGATACGCAGTATTTT.

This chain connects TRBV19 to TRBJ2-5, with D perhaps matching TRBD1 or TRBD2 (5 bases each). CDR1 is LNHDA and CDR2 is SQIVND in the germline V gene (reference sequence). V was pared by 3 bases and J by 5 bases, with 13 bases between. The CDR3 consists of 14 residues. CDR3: CASSIGGWGETQYF. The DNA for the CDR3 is TGTGCCAGTAGTATCGGTGGATGGGGGGAGACCCAGTACTTC.

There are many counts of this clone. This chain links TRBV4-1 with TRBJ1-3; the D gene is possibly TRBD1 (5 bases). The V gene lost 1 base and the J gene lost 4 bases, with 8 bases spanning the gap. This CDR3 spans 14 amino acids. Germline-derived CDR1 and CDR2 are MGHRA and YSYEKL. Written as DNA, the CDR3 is TGCGCCAGCAGCCAAGCAGGGAGGGGAAACACCATATATTTT. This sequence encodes CASSQAGRGNTIYF.

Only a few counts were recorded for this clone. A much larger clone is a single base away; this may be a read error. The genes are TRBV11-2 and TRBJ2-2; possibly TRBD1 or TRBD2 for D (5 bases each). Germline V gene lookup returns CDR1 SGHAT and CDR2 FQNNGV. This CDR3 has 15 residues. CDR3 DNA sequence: TGTGCCAGCAGCTTAATGCCCGGGGCTACCGGGGAGCTGGTTTTT. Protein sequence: CASSLMPGATGELVF.

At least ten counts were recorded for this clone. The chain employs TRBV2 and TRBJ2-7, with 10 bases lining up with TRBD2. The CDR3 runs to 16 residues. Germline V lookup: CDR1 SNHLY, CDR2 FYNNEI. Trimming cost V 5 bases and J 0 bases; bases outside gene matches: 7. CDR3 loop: CASSIGTSVNSYEQYF. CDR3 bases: TGTGCCAGCAGTATCGGGACTAGCGTAAACTCCTACGAGCAGTACTTC.

The CDR3 is CDQDRPNEKLFF. The CDR3 DNA reads TGTGACCAGGACAGGCCGAATGAAAAACTGTTTTTT. The gene calls are TRBV27 and TRBJ1-4, with 7 bases aligning to TRBD1. Germline assignment: CDR1 MNHEY and CDR2 SMNVEV (reference sequence). The CDR3 extends over 12 amino acids.

This CDR3 is CASSPAGGYEQYF. DNA of the CDR3: TGCGCCAGCAGCCCCGCTGGGGGTTACGAGCAGTACTTC. The chain carries TRBV4-1 and TRBJ2-7; D tentatively reads TRBD1 or TRBD2 (5 bases each). Trimming cost V 4 bases and J 4 bases, with 11 bases left between them. This CDR3 comprises 13 residues. Germline V CDR1 and CDR2: MGHRA, YSYEKL.